The source of this T cell receptor (beta chain) is a study of T-cell reconstitution after alpha-beta-depleted transplantation in children. Study-wide results and caveats: Reports say that about two months after transplant, the alpha-beta T cells came out of several hundred graft clones that had expanded. The high TCRbeta diversity at day 60 in some patients came from surviving recipient T cells and thymic progenitors. Once a year had passed after transplant, T-cell counts and diversity came mostly from newly produced T cells.

A note on this clonotype: The antigen remains unidentified.

Trimming at V came to 3 bases and at J to 3 bases, leaving 2 bases not matched to a gene. Germline V CDR1 and CDR2: SQVTM, ANQGSEA. The CDR3 runs to 12 residues. As it was prepared, the TCRbeta library received unique molecular identifiers. MiXCR was run by TCRdb on the PCR reads, yielding one entry per CDR3 protein. Among approximately 980,000 distinct CDR3 sequences listed, roughly 29% were seen once. The TCR comes from a boy in the first two years of life who had a stem cell transplant for SCID, so the T cells may come from the graft donor. This specimen was PBMCs, mostly from graft donor cells, taken 360 days after TCRalphabeta/CD19-depleted stem cell transplant. The chain couples TRBV29-1 to TRBJ2-7; 7 positions agree with TRBD2. This CDR3 is CSVEREGYEQYF. The CDR3 coding sequence is TGCAGCGTTGAGAGGGAGGGCTACGAGCAGTACTTC.